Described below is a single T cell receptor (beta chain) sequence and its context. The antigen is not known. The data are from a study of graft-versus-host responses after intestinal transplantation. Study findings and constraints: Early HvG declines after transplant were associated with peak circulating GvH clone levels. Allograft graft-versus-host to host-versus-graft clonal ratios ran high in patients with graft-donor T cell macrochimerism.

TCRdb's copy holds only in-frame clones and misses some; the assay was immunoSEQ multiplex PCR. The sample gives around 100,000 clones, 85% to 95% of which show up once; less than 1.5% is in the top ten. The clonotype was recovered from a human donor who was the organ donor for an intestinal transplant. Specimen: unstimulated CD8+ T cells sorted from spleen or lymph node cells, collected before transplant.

This chain's CDR3 is CASSAWTGRYYEQYF. The CDR3 DNA sequence: TGCGCCAGCAGCGCCTGGACAGGACGCTACTACGAGCAGTACTTC. The V and J genes are TRBV5-1 and TRBJ2-7; 7 bases agree with TRBD1. This CDR3 region has 15 residues. Unmatched junction bases numbered 10, after V lost 4 bases and J lost 3 bases. Germline V gene data show CDR1 as SGHRS and CDR2 as YFSETQ.